This T cell receptor beta chain emerged from a study of cytomegalovirus exposure and HLA in healthy donors. Study context: Within an early data release were tens of millions of unique TCRs drawn from HLA-typed donors. Study outcomes and limitations: V segments that were indistinguishable, TRBV6-2 and TRBV6-3 among them, were omitted from analysis.

PCR was performed using 60 Vbeta and 13 Jbeta primers. Profiling relied on immunoSEQ multiplex PCR, and the TCRdb table lists in-frame clones only, not all of them. The sample gives under 200,000 clones, roughly four fifths of which show up once; roughly 0.82% is in the top ten. CDR1 SEHNR and CDR2 FQNEAQ come from the germline V gene (reference sequence). Between the trimmed V and J ends, which lost 1 base and 5 bases, there was a span of 12 bases. The CDR3 consists of 14 residues. A word on this clone: Its target is unknown.

V and J are TRBV7-9 and TRBJ2-7; TRBD1 might be the D (6 bases). The source is a female donor in good health and CMV-seronegative. The sequenced sample was PBMCs. The CDR3 DNA is TGTGCCAGCAGCTTAGACAGGGTTGGTCACGAGCAGTACTTC. It codes for CASSLDRVGHEQYF.